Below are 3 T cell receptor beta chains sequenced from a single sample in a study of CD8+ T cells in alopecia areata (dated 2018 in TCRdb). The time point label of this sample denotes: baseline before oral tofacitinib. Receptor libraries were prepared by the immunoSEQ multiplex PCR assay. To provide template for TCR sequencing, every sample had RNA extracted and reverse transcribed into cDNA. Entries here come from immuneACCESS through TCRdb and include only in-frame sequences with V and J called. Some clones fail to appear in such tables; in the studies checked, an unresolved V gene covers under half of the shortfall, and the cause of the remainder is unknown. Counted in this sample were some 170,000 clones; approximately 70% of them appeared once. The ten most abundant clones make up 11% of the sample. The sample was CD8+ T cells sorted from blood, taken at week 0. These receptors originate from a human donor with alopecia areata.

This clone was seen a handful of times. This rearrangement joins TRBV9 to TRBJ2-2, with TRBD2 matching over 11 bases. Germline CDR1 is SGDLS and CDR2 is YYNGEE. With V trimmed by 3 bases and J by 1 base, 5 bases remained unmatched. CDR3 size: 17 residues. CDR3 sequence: CASSAPTSGGNTGELFF. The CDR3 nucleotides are TGTGCCAGCAGCGCACCCACTAGCGGGGGGAACACCGGGGAGCTGTTTTTT.

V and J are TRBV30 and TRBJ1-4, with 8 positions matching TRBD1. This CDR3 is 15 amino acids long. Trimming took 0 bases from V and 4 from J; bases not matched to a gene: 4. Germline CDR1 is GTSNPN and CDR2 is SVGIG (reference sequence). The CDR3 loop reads CAWSVWTGNNEKLFF. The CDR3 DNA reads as TGTGCCTGGAGTGTTTGGACAGGGAATAATGAAAAACTGTTTTTT.

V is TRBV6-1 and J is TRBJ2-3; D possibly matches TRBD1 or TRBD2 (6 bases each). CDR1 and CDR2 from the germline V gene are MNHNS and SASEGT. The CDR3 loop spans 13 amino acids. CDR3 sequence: CTLGGSETDTQYF. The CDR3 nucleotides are TGTACCTTAGGGGGGTCGGAAACAGATACGCAGTATTTT.